This is a list of T cell receptor beta chains from one sample in a study of shared clonotypes between healthy human individuals. Clones were read by immunoSEQ multiplex PCR, and TCRdb kept only the in-frame ones, dropping some. The sample contains some 630,000 clones, roughly 96% of which appear only once. Material: naive CD8+ T cells sorted from blood. The receptors here all came from a woman aged 25 to 39 in good health. Both conserved end residues are part of each CDR3. Each record gives: D gene, clone size, J gene, V gene, CDR3 protein, CDR3 DNA. D genes are given only for firm matches. The size of a clone is reported for some rows only, either as once, few or many, or as a class for expanded clones.

- | - | TRBJ2-3 | TRBV5-4 | CASSLVGASIDTQYF | TGTGCCAGCAGTCTGGTCGGGGCGTCAATAGATACGCAGTATTTT
TRBD1 | - | TRBJ1-2 | TRBV5-6 | CASNTGGYSGYTF | TGTGCCAGCAACACAGGGGGCTATAGTGGCTACACCTTC
- | - | TRBJ2-1 | TRBV7-3 | CASSSRPDSLVYNEQFF | TGTGCCAGCAGCTCGCGGCCTGATTCGTTGGTCTACAATGAGCAGTTCTTC
TRBD1 | - | TRBJ1-5 | TRBV27 | CASSNRQGDQPQHF | TGTGCCAGCTCCAACAGACAGGGAGATCAGCCCCAGCATTTT
- | - | TRBJ2-3 | TRBV27 | CASSLYIGSTDTQYF | TGTGCCAGCAGTTTATATATAGGGTCAACAGATACGCAGTATTTT
- | - | TRBJ2-7 | TRBV5-1 | CASSPRQNSYEQYF | TGCGCCAGCAGCCCCCGACAGAACTCCTACGAGCAGTACTTC
TRBD2 | once | TRBJ2-1 | TRBV28 | CASRKLAGATSYNEQFF | TGTGCCAGCAGAAAACTAGCGGGAGCTACCTCCTACAATGAGCAGTTCTTC
TRBD2 | once | TRBJ2-7 | TRBV5-4 | CASSDVSGKAYEQYF | TGTGCCAGCAGCGACGTTAGCGGGAAGGCCTACGAGCAGTACTTC
TRBD2 | - | TRBJ2-2 | TRBV11-1 | CASSRTSSALGELFF | TGTGCCAGCAGCCGGACTAGCTCAGCCCTCGGGGAGCTGTTTTTT
- | - | TRBJ2-7 | TRBV29-1 | CSVASRDKPYEQYF | TGCAGCGTTGCATCGCGGGACAAACCCTACGAGCAGTACTTC
- | - | TRBJ2-7 | TRBV28 | CASSLYVLANHEQYF | TGTGCCAGCAGTTTATATGTTCTAGCCAACCACGAGCAGTACTTC
- | - | TRBJ1-1 | TRBV6-5 | CASSYSGLGKHEAFF | TGTGCCAGCAGTTACTCGGGGCTAGGCAAGCATGAAGCTTTCTTT
- | once | TRBJ2-7 | TRBV11-2 | CASRDSSSYEQYF | TGTGCCAGCAGGGATTCTAGCTCCTACGAGCAGTACTTC
TRBD1 | - | TRBJ1-4 | TRBV2 | CASSNPGQTLLAGEKLFF | TGTGCCAGCAGTAACCCGGGACAGACGTTACTAGCAGGTGAAAAACTGTTTTTT
- | - | TRBJ2-5 | TRBV7-8 | CASSSPWAGWKETQYF | TGTGCCAGCAGCTCTCCCTGGGCAGGGTGGAAAGAGACCCAGTACTTC